These 3 T cell receptor beta chains came from one sample sequenced in a study of cytomegalovirus exposure and HLA in healthy donors. 13 Jbeta primers and 60 Vbeta primers were used for the PCR. Assay: immunoSEQ multiplex PCR; the TCRdb copy retains only in-frame clones and omits some. The sample includes a few hundred thousand clones, around 80% of them seen just once. Source material: PBMCs. All receptors come from a girl aged 2 to 9 in good health and CMV-seronegative.

V usage is TRBV28 and J usage is TRBJ2-5, with 9 bases that match TRBD2. The V segment lost 6 bases and the J segment 0 bases; nucleotides outside the gene matches: 23. CDR3 length: 21 residues. Germline assignment: CDR1 MDHEN and CDR2 SYDVKM. CDR3 DNA sequence: TGTGCCAGCAGCTTTACAGGGTTGTATAGCGGGAGCGCGGGCTACCAAGAGACCCAGTACTTC. It codes for CASSFTGLYSGSAGYQETQYF.

The chain carries TRBV14 and TRBJ2-1, with TRBD1 as a possible D gene (6 bases). The CDR3 extends over 17 amino acids. Trimming removed 1 base from V and 0 bases from J, with 13 bases in between. Germline CDR1 is SGHDN and CDR2 is FVKESK. The CDR3 reads CASSQGWGPSSYNEQFF. In DNA, the CDR3 is TGTGCCAGCAGCCAAGGGTGGGGGCCCAGCTCCTACAATGAGCAGTTCTTC.

CDR3 DNA: TGCGCCAGCAGTGTAGCGGGAGTGCAAGATACGCAGTATTTT. Its protein product is CASSVAGVQDTQYF. The V gene is TRBV10-1, the J gene TRBJ2-3, with 9 bases matching TRBD2. CDR1 and CDR2 (germline): WNHNN, SYGVQD (reference sequence). V lost 4 bases to trimming and J lost 5 bases; unmatched junction nucleotides: 4. This CDR3 is 14 amino acids long.